This T cell receptor beta chain originates from a study of blood T cell repertoires in COVID-19. Study information: PBMCs, B-cell-depleted T cells, or T cells were the source of the cDNA or gDNA that made up the material.

As handled by the study authors: Scientists estimated how many nucleated cells there were by amplifying reference gene primers. The repertoire was sequenced with immunoSEQ multiplex PCR; TCRdb's copy has only in-frame clones and lacks some. Clonal size and the V and J genes are those of that table, whereas D and trimming came from the DNA. This sample yields 350,000 to 450,000 clones, of which around 85% are seen a single time; roughly 3.7% belongs to the top ten. This CDR3 has 13 residues. Deletions cut 9 bases from V and 2 bases from J, with 13 bases between. Germline CDR1 MNHEY, CDR2 SVGAGI. The sequencing input was peripheral blood. This clonotype originated in a woman under 30 with acute or convalescent COVID-19. The V and J genes are TRBV6-5 and TRBJ1-2; D is perhaps TRBD1 (6 bases). CDR3 nucleotides: TGTGCCAGTCAAAATGGACAGAACTATGGCTACACCTTC. Protein: CASQNGQNYGYTF.